The 16 T cell receptor beta chains listed next were all sequenced from one sample in a study of blood T cells in healthy people across ages. PCR was performed a second time for about 6 to 12 cycles using a sample-barcoded 5' primer and a J-beta primer mix. From the 5' RACE reads, TCRdb called clonotypes with MiXCR, one entry per CDR3 protein. There are about 580,000 distinct CDR3 sequences in the sample; around 48% occur only once, and about 22% lies in the top ten. Input material: blood. These receptors were obtained from an elderly man in good health.

This chain connects TRBV7-2 to TRBJ2-7; 9 bases match TRBD1. Germline values: CDR1 SGHTA, CDR2 FQGNSA. CDR3 length: 14 amino acids. Trimming cost V 3 bases and J 2 bases; bases outside gene matches: 2. The CDR3 region has the DNA TGTGCCAGCAGCTTTCGGACAGGGGCCTACGAGCAGTACTTC. Encoded protein: CASSFRTGAYEQYF.

This clonotype was found a few times. The chain has TRBV29-1 and TRBJ2-1; 8 bases map to TRBD1. Losses at the gene ends were 0 bases for V and 4 bases for J; bases not matched to a gene: 11. The CDR3 runs 17 residues. The germline V gene encodes CDR1 SQVTM and CDR2 ANQGSEA. DNA of the CDR3: TGCAGCGTTGAAGACTCCCGTGCAGGGGGCCCTTACAATGAGCAGTTCTTC. It encodes CSVEDSRAGGPYNEQFF.

This clonotype was counted between two and nine times. The chain uses TRBV10-3 and TRBJ2-1; possibly TRBD1 for D (5 bases). The germline V and J ends were trimmed by 8 bases and 9 bases, with 20 bases remaining between them. Germline V gene data show CDR1 as ENHRY and CDR2 as SYGVKD. CDR3 length equals 14 residues. The CDR3 DNA reads as TGTGCCATCGGATCGATCCTAGGGGCTGGTGAGCAGTTCTTC. Protein sequence: CAIGSILGAGEQFF.

The chain is built from TRBV24-1 and TRBJ2-1, with D unresolved. Trimming pared 5 bases from V and 8 bases from J, leaving 12 bases between. Germline values: CDR1 KGHDR, CDR2 SFDVKD. The CDR3 is 13 residues long. CDR3 sequence: CATSADRGDEQFF. As DNA, the CDR3 is TGTGCCACCAGTGCTGACCGAGGCGATGAGCAGTTCTTC.

There are many counts of this clonotype. V and J are TRBV6-5 and TRBJ2-1; 14 bases agree with TRBD2. V lost 4 bases to trimming and J lost 6 bases; unmatched junction nucleotides: 5. Germline V lookup: CDR1 MNHEY, CDR2 SVGAGI. CDR3 size: 16 residues. In nucleotides, the CDR3 is TGTGCCAGCAGTTTATCGGGACTAGCGGGAGCCAATGAGCAGTTCTTC. Its translation is CASSLSGLAGANEQFF.

The chain employs TRBV7-9 and TRBJ2-3; TRBD1 is a possible D gene (5 bases). Trimming cost V 9 bases and J 1 base, with 17 bases left between them. Germline CDR1 is SEHNR and CDR2 is FQNEAQ (reference sequence). CDR3 size: 15 residues. The CDR3 protein is CASNLGTGGTDTQYF. The CDR3 DNA is TGTGCCAGTAACTTAGGAACAGGAGGCACAGATACGCAGTATTTT.

The rearrangement uses TRBV20-1 and TRBJ2-5, with TRBD2 as a possible D gene (6 bases). The CDR3 extends over 14 amino acids. Germline values: CDR1 DFQATT, CDR2 SNEGSKA (reference sequence). Trimming cost V 5 bases and J 1 base, with 14 bases left between them. Here the CDR3 reads CSAYGGKGQETQYF. DNA for the CDR3: TGCAGTGCTTATGGGGGGAAGGGCCAAGAGACCCAGTACTTC.

The sample holds many counts of this clonotype. The chain recombines TRBV29-1 with TRBJ2-5; TRBD2 matches 9 bases. Trimming at V came to 7 bases and at J to 3 bases, leaving 9 bases not matched to a gene. The CDR3 has 14 amino acids. Germline CDR1 and CDR2: SQVTM and ANQGSEA. The CDR3 loop reads CSAALAGVEETQYF. CDR3 DNA: TGCAGCGCCGCCTTAGCGGGAGTAGAAGAGACCCAGTACTTC.

The chain recombines TRBV20-1 with TRBJ2-1, with D possibly TRBD1 on 6 matching bases. Germline CDR1 DFQATT, CDR2 SNEGSKA (reference sequence). The CDR3 spans 16 residues. Trimming removed 8 bases from V and 6 bases from J, with 26 bases in between. The CDR3 coding sequence is TGCAGTTCTAAAAGAGTCGGGGACACGGGACGCAATGAGCAGTTCTTC. This sequence encodes CSSKRVGDTGRNEQFF.

This chain joins TRBV7-9 and TRBJ2-1, with TRBD1 matching 7 bases. The J call is doubtful: the DNA matches TRBJ2-7 better. Germline loops: CDR1 SEHNR, CDR2 FQNEAQ (reference sequence). This CDR3 contains 15 residues. CDR3 sequence (DNA): TGTGCCAGCGTCCTGGGGGACAGTCTCTACAATGAGCAGTACTTC. This sequence encodes CASVLGDSLYNEQYF.

This clonotype was seen a handful of times. The chain links TRBV11-3 to TRBJ2-1, with TRBD1 identical over 8 bases. The CDR3 is made up of 14 amino acids. CDR1 is SGHNT and CDR2 is YENEEA in the germline V gene. The junction had 2 bases not matched to a gene; V was cut back by 1 base and J by 6 bases. CDR3 in amino acids: CASSLGGQANEQFF. CDR3 coding DNA: TGTGCCAGCAGCTTAGGGGGACAGGCCAATGAGCAGTTCTTC.

The chain employs TRBV6-2 or TRBV6-3 and TRBJ2-7, with D perhaps assigned TRBD1 or TRBD2 (5 bases each). Per germline, CDR1 MNHEY and CDR2 SVGEGT. The CDR3 is 16 amino acids. The V gene lost 2 bases and the J gene lost 0 bases, with 14 bases spanning the gap. CDR3 sequence: CASSYGDGGFSYEQYF. Here the CDR3 DNA reads TGTGCCAGCAGTTACGGGGACGGCGGCTTCTCCTACGAGCAGTACTTC.

V gene TRBV6-1 combines with J gene TRBJ2-1; 8 bases fit TRBD2. After removal of 8 bases from V and 0 bases from J, the junction contained 6 bases not matched to a gene. Germline V gene lookup returns CDR1 MNHNS and CDR2 SASEGT. The CDR3 runs to 15 residues. This chain's CDR3 is CASVEAGDSYNEQFF. CDR3 DNA: TGTGCCAGCGTTGAAGCGGGGGACTCCTACAATGAGCAGTTCTTC.

This clonotype was observed a few times. The chain links TRBV20-1 to TRBJ2-3, with D unclear. The CDR3 loop spans 14 amino acids. Looked up from germline, CDR1 is DFQATT and CDR2 is SNEGSKA (reference sequence). Trimming stripped 6 bases from V and 6 bases from J, with 19 bases between. CDR3 nucleotide sequence: TGCAGTGCCCATGAGGAAAGGCAATGGGATACGCAGTATTTT. This translates into CSAHEERQWDTQYF.

This clonotype was detected once. The chain recombines TRBV3-1 with TRBJ1-4; D remains unclear. The CDR3 totals 16 residues. Germline V gene data show CDR1 as LGHDT and CDR2 as YNNKEL (reference sequence). Deletions cut 0 bases from V and 2 bases from J, with 10 bases between. CDR3 bases: TGTGCCAGCAGCCAAGACATCGGGGTTACTAATGAAAAACTGTTTTTT. As protein: CASSQDIGVTNEKLFF.

This clonotype was observed a few times. The chain links TRBV20-1 to TRBJ2-1; 7 bases map to TRBD2. Unmatched junction bases numbered 6, after V lost 3 bases and J lost 4 bases. CDR1 DFQATT and CDR2 SNEGSKA come from the germline V gene (reference sequence). This CDR3 region has 14 residues. Here the CDR3 reads CSARAGARYNEQFF. CDR3 sequence (DNA): TGCAGTGCTAGGGCGGGAGCTCGATACAATGAGCAGTTCTTC.